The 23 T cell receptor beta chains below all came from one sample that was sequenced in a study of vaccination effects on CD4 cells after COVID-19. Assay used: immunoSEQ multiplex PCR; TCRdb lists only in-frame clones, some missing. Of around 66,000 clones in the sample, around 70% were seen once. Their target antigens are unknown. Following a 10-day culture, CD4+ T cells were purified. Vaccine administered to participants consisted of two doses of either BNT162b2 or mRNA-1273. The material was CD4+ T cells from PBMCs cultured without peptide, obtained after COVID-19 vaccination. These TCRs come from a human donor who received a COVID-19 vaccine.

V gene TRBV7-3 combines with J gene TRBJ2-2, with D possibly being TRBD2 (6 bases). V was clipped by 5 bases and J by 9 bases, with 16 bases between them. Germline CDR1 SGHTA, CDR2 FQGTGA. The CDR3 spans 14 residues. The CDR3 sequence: CASSRDSSQRELFF. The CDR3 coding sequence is TGTGCCAGCAGCCGGGACTCCAGCCAACGGGAGCTGTTTTTT.

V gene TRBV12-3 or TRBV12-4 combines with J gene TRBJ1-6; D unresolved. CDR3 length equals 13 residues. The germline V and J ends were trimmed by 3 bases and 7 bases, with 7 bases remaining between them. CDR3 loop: CASSLAANSPLHF. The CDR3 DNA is TGTGCCAGCAGTTTGGCAGCGAATTCACCCCTCCACTTT.

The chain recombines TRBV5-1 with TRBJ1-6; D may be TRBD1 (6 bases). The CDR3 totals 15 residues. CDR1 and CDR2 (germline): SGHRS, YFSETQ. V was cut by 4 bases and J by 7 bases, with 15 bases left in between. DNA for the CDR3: TGCGCCAGCAGCGAGTGGGGGGGCCAGAATTCACCCCTCCACTTT. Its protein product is CASSEWGGQNSPLHF.

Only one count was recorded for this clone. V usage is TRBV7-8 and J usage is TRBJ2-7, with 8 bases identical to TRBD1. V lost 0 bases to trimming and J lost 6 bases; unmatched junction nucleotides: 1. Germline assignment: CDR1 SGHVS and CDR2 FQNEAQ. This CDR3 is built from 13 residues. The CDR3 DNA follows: TGTGCCAGCAGCTTAGCCAGGGGGCTCGAGCAGTACGTC. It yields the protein CASSLARGLEQYV.

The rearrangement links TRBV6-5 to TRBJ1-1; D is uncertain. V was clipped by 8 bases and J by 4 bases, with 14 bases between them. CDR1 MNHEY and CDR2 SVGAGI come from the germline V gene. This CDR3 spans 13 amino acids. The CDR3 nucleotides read TGTGCCAGCGCCCGACGAACGGGCACTGAAGCTTTCTTT. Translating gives CASARRTGTEAFF.

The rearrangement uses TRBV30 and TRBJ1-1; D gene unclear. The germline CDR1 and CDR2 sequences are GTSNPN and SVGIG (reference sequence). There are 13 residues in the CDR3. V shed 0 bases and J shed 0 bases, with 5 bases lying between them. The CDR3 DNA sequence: TGTGCCTGGAGTGTAAGCCTGAACACTGAAGCTTTCTTT. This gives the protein CAWSVSLNTEAFF.

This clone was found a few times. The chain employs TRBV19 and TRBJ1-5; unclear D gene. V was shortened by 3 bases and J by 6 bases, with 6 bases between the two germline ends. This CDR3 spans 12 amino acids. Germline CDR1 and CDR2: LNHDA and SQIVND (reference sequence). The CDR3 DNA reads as TGTGCCAGTAGTATCGGGGTTCAGCCCCAGCATTTT. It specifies CASSIGVQPQHF.

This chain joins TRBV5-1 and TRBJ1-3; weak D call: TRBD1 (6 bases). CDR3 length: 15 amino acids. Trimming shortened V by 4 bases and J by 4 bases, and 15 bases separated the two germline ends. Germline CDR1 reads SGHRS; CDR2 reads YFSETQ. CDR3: CASSPRDIRGNTIYF. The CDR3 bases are TGCGCCAGCAGCCCGCGGGACATTAGGGGAAACACCATATATTTT.

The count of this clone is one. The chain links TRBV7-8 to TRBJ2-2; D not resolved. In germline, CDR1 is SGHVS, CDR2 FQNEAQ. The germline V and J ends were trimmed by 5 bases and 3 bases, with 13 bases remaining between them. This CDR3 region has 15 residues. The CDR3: CASSPKMVDTGELFF. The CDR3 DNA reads TGTGCCAGCAGCCCAAAGATGGTGGACACCGGGGAGCTGTTTTTT.

The CDR3 DNA reads as TGTGCCAGCAGTGACAGGGGGTACACTGAAGCTTTCTTT. This gives the protein CASSDRGYTEAFF. J is TRBJ1-1 and V is TRBV2; 7 nucleotides line up with TRBD1. Per the germline V gene, CDR1 is SNHLY and CDR2 is FYNNEI. This CDR3 spans 13 amino acids. The trim removed 3 bases at V and 3 bases at J, leaving 1 base unmatched. Full variable domain (rest looked up from reference TRBV2 and TRBJ1-1): EPEVTQTPSHQVTQMGQEVILRCVPISNHLYFYWYRQILGQKVEFLVSFYNNEISEKSEIFDDQFSVERPDGSNFTLKIRSTKLEDSAMYFCASSDRGYTEAFFGQGTRLTVV.

CDR3 coding DNA: TGTGCCAGCAGCGTAGGTCTCGGAGGGAATGAGCAGTTCTTC. Encoded protein: CASSVGLGGNEQFF. This chain links TRBV9 with TRBJ2-1, with D possibly being TRBD2 (6 bases). Trimming cost V 0 bases and J 7 bases, with 11 bases left between them. The CDR3 is 14 residues long. Germline assignment: CDR1 SGDLS and CDR2 YYNGEE.

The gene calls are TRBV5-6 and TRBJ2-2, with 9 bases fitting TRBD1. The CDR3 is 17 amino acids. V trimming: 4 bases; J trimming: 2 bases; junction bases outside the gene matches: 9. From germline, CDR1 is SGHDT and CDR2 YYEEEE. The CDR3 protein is CASSPIQDRGNTGELFF. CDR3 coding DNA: TGTGCCAGCAGCCCGATCCAGGACAGGGGAAACACCGGGGAGCTGTTTTTT.

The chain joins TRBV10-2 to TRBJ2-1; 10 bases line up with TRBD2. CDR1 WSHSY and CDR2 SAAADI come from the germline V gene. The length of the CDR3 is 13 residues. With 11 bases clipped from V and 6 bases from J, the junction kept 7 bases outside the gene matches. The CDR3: CAGGTSVPNEQFF. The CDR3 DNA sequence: TGCGCCGGTGGGACTAGCGTTCCCAATGAGCAGTTCTTC.

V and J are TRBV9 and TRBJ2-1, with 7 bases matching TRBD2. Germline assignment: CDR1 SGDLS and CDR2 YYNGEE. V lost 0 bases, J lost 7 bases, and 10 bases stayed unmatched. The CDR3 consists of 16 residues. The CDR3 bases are TGTGCCAGCAGCGTAGTATCTAGCGGTGGTGGGAATGAGCAGTTCTTC. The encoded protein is CASSVVSSGGGNEQFF.

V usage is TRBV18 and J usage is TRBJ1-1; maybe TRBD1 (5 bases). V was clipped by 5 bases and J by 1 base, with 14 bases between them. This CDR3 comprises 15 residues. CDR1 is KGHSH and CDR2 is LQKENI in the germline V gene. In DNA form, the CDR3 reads TGTGCCAGCTCATTTAACGGGGACCCGAACACTGAAGCTTTCTTT. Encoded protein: CASSFNGDPNTEAFF.

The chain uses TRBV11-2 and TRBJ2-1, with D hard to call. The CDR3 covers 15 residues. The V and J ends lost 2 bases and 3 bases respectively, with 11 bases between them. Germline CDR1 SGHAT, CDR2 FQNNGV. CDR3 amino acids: CASSLRPVDYNEQFF. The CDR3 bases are TGTGCCAGCAGCTTAAGGCCTGTGGACTACAATGAGCAGTTCTTC.

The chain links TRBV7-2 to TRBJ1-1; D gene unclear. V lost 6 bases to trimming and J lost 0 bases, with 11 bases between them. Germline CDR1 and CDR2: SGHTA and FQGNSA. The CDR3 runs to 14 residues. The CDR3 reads CASRLGQLNTEAFF. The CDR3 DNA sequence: TGTGCCAGCAGACTAGGGCAGCTGAACACTGAAGCTTTCTTT.

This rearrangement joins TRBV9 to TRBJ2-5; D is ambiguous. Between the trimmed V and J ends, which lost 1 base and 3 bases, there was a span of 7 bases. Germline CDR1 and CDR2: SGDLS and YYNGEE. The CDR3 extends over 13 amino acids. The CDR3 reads CASSVRMKETQYF. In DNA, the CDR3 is TGTGCCAGCAGCGTACGTATGAAAGAGACCCAGTACTTC.

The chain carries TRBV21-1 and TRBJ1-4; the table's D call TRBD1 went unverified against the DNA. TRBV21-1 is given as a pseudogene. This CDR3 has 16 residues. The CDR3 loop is CASSKGGPLRNEKLFF. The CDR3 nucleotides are TGTGCCAGCAGCAAAGGGGGCCCTTTAAGGAATGAAAAACTGTTTTTT.

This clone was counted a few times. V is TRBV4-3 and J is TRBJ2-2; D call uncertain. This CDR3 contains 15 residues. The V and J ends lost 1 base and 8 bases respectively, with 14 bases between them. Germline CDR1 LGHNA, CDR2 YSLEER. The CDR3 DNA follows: TGCGCCAGCAGCCAAGTTGGGTCACTCGCAGGGGAGCTGTTTTTT. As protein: CASSQVGSLAGELFF.

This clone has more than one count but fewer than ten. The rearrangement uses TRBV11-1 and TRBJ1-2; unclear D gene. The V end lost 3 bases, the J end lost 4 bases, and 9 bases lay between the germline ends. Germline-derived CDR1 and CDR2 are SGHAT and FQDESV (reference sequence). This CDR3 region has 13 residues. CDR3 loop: CASSFDGSYGYTF. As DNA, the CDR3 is TGTGCCAGCAGCTTCGACGGAAGCTATGGCTACACCTTC. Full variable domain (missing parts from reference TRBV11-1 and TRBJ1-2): EAEVAQSPRYKITEKSQAVAFWCDPISGHATLYWYRQILGQGPELLVQFQDESVVDDSQLPKDRFSAERLKGVDSTLKIQPAELGDSAMYLCASSFDGSYGYTFGSGTRLTVV.

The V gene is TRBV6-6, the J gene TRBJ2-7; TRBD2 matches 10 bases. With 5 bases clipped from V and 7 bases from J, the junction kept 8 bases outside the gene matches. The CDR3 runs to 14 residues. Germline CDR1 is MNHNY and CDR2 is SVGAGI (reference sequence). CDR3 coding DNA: TGTGCCAGCAGTCCCGGGACTAGCGCGGGTGAGCAGTACGTC. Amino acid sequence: CASSPGTSAGEQYV.

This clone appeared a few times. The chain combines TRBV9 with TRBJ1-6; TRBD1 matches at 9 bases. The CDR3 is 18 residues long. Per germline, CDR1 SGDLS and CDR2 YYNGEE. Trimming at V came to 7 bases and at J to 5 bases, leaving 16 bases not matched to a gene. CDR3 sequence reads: CASSLSRGGQGDNSPLHF. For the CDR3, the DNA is TGTGCCAGCTCTCTCTCCAGGGGGGGACAGGGAGATAATTCACCCCTCCACTTT.